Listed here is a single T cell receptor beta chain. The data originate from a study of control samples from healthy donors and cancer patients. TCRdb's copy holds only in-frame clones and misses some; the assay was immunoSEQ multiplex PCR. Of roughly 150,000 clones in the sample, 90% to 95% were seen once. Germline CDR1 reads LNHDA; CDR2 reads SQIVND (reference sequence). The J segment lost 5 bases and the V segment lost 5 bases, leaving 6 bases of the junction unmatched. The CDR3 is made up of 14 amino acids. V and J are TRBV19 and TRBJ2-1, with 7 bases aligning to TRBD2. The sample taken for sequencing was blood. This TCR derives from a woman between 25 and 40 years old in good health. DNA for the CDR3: TGTGCCAGTAGTCCAGCGGGATTGGACAATGAGCAGTTCTTC. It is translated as CASSPAGLDNEQFF. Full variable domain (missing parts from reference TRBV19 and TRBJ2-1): DGGITQSPKYLFRKEGQNVTLSCEQNLNHDAMYWYRQDPGQGLRLIYYSQIVNDFQKGDIAEGYSVSREKKESFPLTVTSAQKNPTAFYLCASSPAGLDNEQFFGPGTRLTVL.